A selection of T cell receptor beta chains follows, all from one sample in a study of blood T cells in healthy people across ages. Each CDR3 protein gets one entry after TCRdb re-called the 5' RACE reads with MiXCR. Among hundreds of thousands of distinct CDR3 sequences listed, approximately 53% were seen once. Specimen: blood. Receptors originate from a man aged 35 to 55 in good health. The CDR3 runs from the conserved cysteine through the conserved F or W. The D gene is left open where the match is weak. Part of the rows lack a size; the others show once, few, many or a class for expanded clones.

abundance	d_gene	v_gene	j_gene	CDR3nt	CDR3aa
few	TRBD1	TRBV20-1	TRBJ1-2	TGCAGTGCCCCTACGGTACAGGGGGCGCAGAACTATGGCTACACCTTC	CSAPTVQGAQNYGYTF
NA	NA	TRBV5-1	TRBJ2-7	TGCGCCAGCAGCTTGAGCGCAGGAACTGGCGAGCAGTACTTC	CASSLSAGTGEQYF
NA	NA	TRBV6-2/TRBV6-3	TRBJ2-4	TGTGCCAACAGTCCTAACGGATCGGAAAACATTCAGTACTTC	CANSPNGSENIQYF
NA	NA	TRBV2	TRBJ2-5	TGTGCCAGCCAAGGAGTACCGGGAACCGAAGAGACCCAGTACTTC	CASQGVPGTEETQYF
NA	TRBD2	TRBV4-2	TRBJ2-1	TGTGCCAGCAGCCAAGATGACGCTAGCGGCCCCTACAATGAGCAGTTCTTC	CASSQDDASGPYNEQFF
NA	NA	TRBV20-1	TRBJ2-1	TGCAGTGCTAGAAAACCCACAGGGAGCAATGAGCAGTTCTTC	CSARKPTGSNEQFF
NA	TRBD1	TRBV5-1	TRBJ2-1	TGCGCCAGCAGCTTGGAGGGACAGGGTAGCGACAATGAGCAGTTCTTC	CASSLEGQGSDNEQFF
NA	NA	TRBV7-9	TRBJ2-2	TGTGCCAGCAGCTTAGGGGAGGAGAACACCGGGGAGCTGTTTTTT	CASSLGEENTGELFF
NA	TRBD1	TRBV20-1	TRBJ2-7	TGCAGCGCTAGAGATTGGGGGACAGCAGGCTACGAGCAGTACTTC	CSARDWGTAGYEQYF
NA	TRBD2	TRBV20-1	TRBJ2-1	TGCAGTGCTCTATCCGGGACTACCCCTAGGGATGAGCAGTTCTTC	CSALSGTTPRDEQFF
NA	NA	TRBV24-1	TRBJ2-3	TGTGCCACCAGTGGTGGGCCTGTCACCACAGATACGCAGTATTTT	CATSGGPVTTDTQYF
NA	NA	TRBV7-2	TRBJ2-2	TGTGCCAGCAGCTTAGGTCGAATACAGGGGAACACCGGGGAGCTGTTTTTT	CASSLGRIQGNTGELFF
NA	TRBD1	TRBV24-1	TRBJ1-4	TGTGCCACCAGTGATTCGACAGGGAGAGGCGAAAAACTGTTTTTT	CATSDSTGRGEKLFF
NA	NA	TRBV3-1	TRBJ2-3	TGTGCCAGCAGACCCCGCGGAGGGAGATTCACAGATACGCAGTATTTT	CASRPRGGRFTDTQYF
once	TRBD1	TRBV11-2	TRBJ2-4	TGTGCCAGCAGCTTAGACCCGACAGGGGGCTTAGCCAAAAACATTCAGTACTTC	CASSLDPTGGLAKNIQYF
NA	NA	TRBV9	TRBJ2-3	TGTGCCGGCAGCCAAGGTGGAGGGGATGGGACAGATACGCAGTATTTT	CAGSQGGGDGTDTQYF
NA	NA	TRBV12-3/TRBV12-4	TRBJ2-4	TGTGCCAGCACCCTAGTGGGGGGAGAAAACATTCAGTACTTC	CASTLVGGENIQYF
NA	NA	TRBV6-6	TRBJ2-3	TGTGCCAGCCTGGTAGGGGCAGATACGCAGTATTTT	CASLVGADTQYF
NA	TRBD2	TRBV20-1	TRBJ2-1	TGCAGTGCTAGTAAATTGTCCGGTCTAGCGGGCCCCTACAATGAGCAGTTCTTC	CSASKLSGLAGPYNEQFF
NA	NA	TRBV5-1	TRBJ1-2	TGCGCCAGCAGCTTGGGGGATGGAGGCCCAAACTATGGCTACACCTTC	CASSLGDGGPNYGYTF
NA	NA	TRBV4-2	TRBJ2-3	TGTGCCAGCAGCCAACTTCAAGGGCTCAGAGATACGCAGTATTTT	CASSQLQGLRDTQYF
NA	NA	TRBV27	TRBJ1-2	TGTGCCAGCAGTTTATACCAGGGCTATGGCTACACCTTC	CASSLYQGYGYTF
few	NA	TRBV5-1	TRBJ2-7	TGCGCCAGCAGCCAGACAGGCCCAGGAGGCTACGAGCAGTACTTC	CASSQTGPGGYEQYF
NA	NA	TRBV29-1	TRBJ1-2	TGCAGCGCAGAAAGCGGGACAAACTATGGCTACACCTTC	CSAESGTNYGYTF
once	TRBD2	TRBV2	TRBJ2-3	TGTGCCAGCAAAGTAGCGGGGGAGGGGGATACGCAGTATTTT	CASKVAGEGDTQYF
few	NA	TRBV3-1	TRBJ1-2	TGTGCCAGCAGCCAAGATCCAGGGTCGGACTATGGCTACACCTTC	CASSQDPGSDYGYTF
NA	TRBD1	TRBV4-1	TRBJ1-6	TGCGCCAGCAGCCAAGACACATTGACAGGGGATAATTCACCCCTCCACTTT	CASSQDTLTGDNSPLHF
few	NA	TRBV25-1	TRBJ2-5	TGTGCCAGCAGTGCGGGACCCCCCATGGAGACCCAGTACTTC	CASSAGPPMETQYF
NA	NA	TRBV20-1	TRBJ1-1	TGCAGTGCTAGCGAAGGGTGGGGGGAGAGGAACACTGAAGCTTTCTTT	CSASEGWGERNTEAFF
NA	NA	TRBV25-1	TRBJ2-1	TGTGCCAGCAGTGCTCCCTGGAATGAGCAGTTCTTC	CASSAPWNEQFF
NA	NA	TRBV4-1	TRBJ2-7	TGCGCCAGCAGCCAGACCGGGACTGGATATTCCTACGAGCAGTACTTC	CASSQTGTGYSYEQYF
few	NA	TRBV28	TRBJ2-4	TGTGCCAGCACTGACGAGGGGGAGGCCAAAAACATTCAGTACTTC	CASTDEGEAKNIQYF
NA	TRBD1	TRBV7-2	TRBJ2-3	TGTGCCAGCAGACCGACAGGGGGCGAAGGCACGGATACGCAGTATTTT	CASRPTGGEGTDTQYF
NA	NA	TRBV3-1	TRBJ2-5	TGTGCCAGCAGCCAAGATCTTAGGCAGGCACAAGAGACCCAGTACTTC	CASSQDLRQAQETQYF
few	TRBD2	TRBV20-1	TRBJ2-5	TGCAGTGCTCGCGGGACTAGCGGGGAAGAGACCCAGTACTTC	CSARGTSGEETQYF
NA	TRBD1	TRBV10-3	TRBJ1-2	TGTGCCATCAGTGTTAGACGGGACAGGCTTTCTAACTATGGCTACACCTTC	CAISVRRDRLSNYGYTF
few	NA	TRBV18	TRBJ2-7	TGTGCCAGCTCACCCGAATTCGGGACACATAGTATTAACGAGCAGTACTTC	CASSPEFGTHSINEQYF
NA	NA	TRBV14	TRBJ2-4	TGTGCCAGCAGCCAAGATCGGACTACCTTGGGGCAGTACTTC	CASSQDRTTLGQYF
once	NA	TRBV28	TRBJ2-3	TGTGCCAGCAGTCCAGGGTTACGGGATCGGATGGATACGCAGTATTTT	CASSPGLRDRMDTQYF
NA	TRBD1	TRBV6-6	TRBJ2-7	TGTGCCAGCAGTTACTCGACAGGGGTACACGAGCAGTACTTC	CASSYSTGVHEQYF
NA	TRBD2	TRBV6-5	TRBJ2-5	TGTGCCAGCGGGACTAGCGGGATGGAGACCCAGTACTTC	CASGTSGMETQYF
NA	NA	TRBV28	TRBJ2-3	TGTGCCAGCAGTCCCGCGGACACAGATACGCAGTATTTT	CASSPADTDTQYF
once	NA	TRBV12-3/TRBV12-4	TRBJ1-5	TGTGCCAGTAACCGTGATCGCAATCAGCCCCAGCATTTT	CASNRDRNQPQHF
NA	NA	TRBV10-3	TRBJ2-5	TGTGCCACCAGTGATCAGGTCACAGCAAGAGTGGGGACCCAGTACTTC	CATSDQVTARVGTQYF
NA	NA	TRBV28	TRBJ2-3	TGTGCCAGGATCCGGCTCGCCCCTAGCACAGATACGCAGTATTTT	CARIRLAPSTDTQYF
NA	NA	TRBV15	TRBJ2-2	TGTGCCACCAGCAGAAACACAGACACCGGGGAGCTGTTTTTT	CATSRNTDTGELFF
few	NA	TRBV9	TRBJ1-1	TGTGCCAGCAGCGGGGGGTCGAACACTGAAGCTTTCTTT	CASSGGSNTEAFF
NA	NA	TRBV27	TRBJ2-3	TGTGCCAGCAGTTTATTCACAGTCGGGTATGCCGCTACGCAGTATTTT	CASSLFTVGYAATQYF
NA	NA	TRBV6-2/TRBV6-3	TRBJ2-6	TGTGCCAGCAGTCCAGGAAGCTCTGGGGCCAACGTCCTGACTTTC	CASSPGSSGANVLTF
NA	TRBD2	TRBV6-4	TRBJ2-1	TGTGCCAGCAGCACACTATCCTCGACTAGCGGGGAGCAGTTCTTC	CASSTLSSTSGEQFF
NA	NA	TRBV2	TRBJ1-1	TGTGCCAGCAGTGAAGGACACACTGAAGCTTTCTTT	CASSEGHTEAFF
NA	NA	TRBV7-3	TRBJ2-5	TGTGCCAGCAGCAAACGCAGGGGAGAGACCCAGTACTTC	CASSKRRGETQYF
few	NA	TRBV9	TRBJ2-5	TGTGCCAGCAGCGTAGATCAGGGAGAGACCCAGTACTTC	CASSVDQGETQYF
NA	TRBD1	TRBV2	TRBJ2-5	TGTGCCAGCAGTGAAGCGCTACAGGGGGCAGGGGAGACCCAGTACTTC	CASSEALQGAGETQYF
few	TRBD1	TRBV20-1	TRBJ2-7	TGCAGTGCCGTCCCGGGGACAGCCACCTACGAGCAGTACTTC	CSAVPGTATYEQYF